A few counts support the clone carrying this T cell receptor beta chain. These data are taken from a study of T cells in Graves' hyperthyroidism and ophthalmopathy. The CDR3 contains 15 residues. The germline gives CDR1 MNHEY, CDR2 SVGEGT. V trimming: 8 bases; J trimming: 0 bases; junction bases outside the gene matches: 9. Amplification targeted TCR beta CDR3 regions from RNA transcripts. HTBI primers were employed in a first-round RT-PCR of the TCR CDR3. Using its own MiXCR run on the multiplex PCR reads, TCRdb lists one record per CDR3 protein. The table shows 500,000 to 600,000 distinct CDR3 sequences, with about 20% occurring only once.

The V gene is TRBV6-2 or TRBV6-3, the J gene TRBJ1-1; 7 bases match TRBD1. The material sequenced was blood. The clonotype comes from a middle-aged man with Graves' ophthalmopathy. CDR3 residues: CASGSGTAMNTEAFF. The CDR3 bases are TGTGCCAGCGGATCCGGGACAGCAATGAACACTGAAGCTTTCTTT.